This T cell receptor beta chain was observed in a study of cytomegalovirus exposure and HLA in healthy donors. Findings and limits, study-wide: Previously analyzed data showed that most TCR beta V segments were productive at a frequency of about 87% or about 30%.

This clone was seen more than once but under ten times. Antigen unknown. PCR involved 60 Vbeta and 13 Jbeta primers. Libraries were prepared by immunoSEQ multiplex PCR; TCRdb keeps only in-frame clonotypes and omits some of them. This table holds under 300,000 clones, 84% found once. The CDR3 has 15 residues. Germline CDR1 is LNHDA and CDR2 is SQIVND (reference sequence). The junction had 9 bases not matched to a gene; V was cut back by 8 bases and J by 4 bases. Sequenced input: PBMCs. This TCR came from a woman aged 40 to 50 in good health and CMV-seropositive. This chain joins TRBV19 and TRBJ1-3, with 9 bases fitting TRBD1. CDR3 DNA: TGTGCCAGTCAAACCACAGGGGGCTCCGGAAACACCATATATTTT. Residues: CASQTTGGSGNTIYF.